Each of the 20 T cell receptor beta chains below was sequenced from the same sample in a study of cytotoxic CD8 clonotypes in ibrutinib-treated CLL. The method was immunoSEQ multiplex PCR; TCRdb's version includes in-frame clones alone and lacks a portion of them. The table shows about 8,600 clones, with approximately 77% occurring only once. The material was PBMCs, obtained before ibrutinib treatment. These receptor sequences come from a human donor with chronic lymphocytic leukemia.

This chain joins TRBV7-9 and TRBJ2-1; possibly TRBD1 or TRBD2 for D (5 bases each). Per the germline V gene, CDR1 is SEHNR and CDR2 is FQNEAQ (reference sequence). V dropped 0 bases and J dropped 4 bases, with 16 bases sitting between them. The CDR3 loop spans 17 amino acids. CDR3 DNA: TGTGCCAGCAGCTTAGCGCGTGGGGGAGAGGGATACAATGAGCAGTTCTTC. Protein: CASSLARGGEGYNEQFF.

The CDR3 sequence is CANQPQHF. As DNA, the CDR3 is TGTGCGAATCAGCCCCAGCATTTT. V is TRBV10-3 and J is TRBJ1-5, with no clear D. Germline V gives CDR1 ENHRY, CDR2 SYGVKD. The CDR3 runs 8 residues.

The chain links TRBV20-1 to TRBJ2-1; D call uncertain. The CDR3 loop spans 11 amino acids. The V gene's germline CDR1 is DFQATT and CDR2 SNEGSKA (reference sequence). V lost 5 bases, J lost 4 bases, and 6 bases lay in between. CDR3 DNA: TGCAGTGCTGGAGCTTACAATGAGCAGTTCTTC. This translates into CSAGAYNEQFF.

V usage is TRBV7-3 and J usage is TRBJ1-2; 9 bases are shared with TRBD1. V was pared by 5 bases and J by 5 bases, with 9 bases of the junction left unmatched. The germline gives CDR1 SGHTA, CDR2 FQGTGA. The CDR3 has 15 amino acids. The CDR3 loop reads CASSATGGAGYGYTF. The CDR3 nucleotides are TGTGCCAGCAGCGCAACAGGGGGCGCAGGGTATGGCTACACCTTC.

V is TRBV27 and J is TRBJ2-5, with unresolved D. This CDR3 contains 14 residues. Trimming stripped 0 bases from V and 10 bases from J, with 15 bases between. Germline CDR1 is MNHEY and CDR2 is SMNVEV (reference sequence). CDR3 protein: CASSLSPNRGFQYF. The DNA for the CDR3 is TGTGCCAGCAGTTTATCGCCAAATCGAGGCTTCCAGTACTTC.

This chain connects TRBV27 to TRBJ2-2; maybe TRBD2 (5 bases). This CDR3 contains 14 residues. Trimming took 6 bases from V and 0 from J, leaving 8 bases between them. CDR1 is MNHEY, CDR2 SMNVEV, per germline (reference sequence). The CDR3, as DNA: TGTGCCAGCAGCGGACTGACGAACACCGGGGAGCTGTTTTTT. Amino acids: CASSGLTNTGELFF.

V is TRBV7-3 and J is TRBJ1-1, with D possibly matching TRBD1 (6 bases). Per germline, CDR1 SGHTA and CDR2 FQGTGA. CDR3 size: 15 residues. V lost 0 bases, J lost 1 base, and 9 bases lay in between. This chain's CDR3 is CASSLTGHPNTEAFF. DNA of the CDR3: TGTGCCAGCAGCTTAACGGGACACCCGAACACTGAAGCTTTCTTT. Together with reference TRBV7-3 and TRBJ1-1, the CDR3 gives the full variable domain: GAGVSQTPSNKVTEKGKYVELRCDPISGHTALYWYRQSLGQGPEFLIYFQGTGAADDSGLPNDRFFAVRPEGSVSTLKIQRTERGDSAVYLCASSLTGHPNTEAFFGQGTRLTVV.

The chain uses TRBV7-9 and TRBJ2-7; 10 bases match TRBD2. Germline V gene data show CDR1 as SEHNR and CDR2 as FQNEAQ (reference sequence). V dropped 3 bases and J dropped 4; count of bases not matched to a gene: 9. This CDR3 is built from 16 residues. The CDR3 spells CASSFLGTSETYEQYF. CDR3 bases: TGTGCCAGCAGCTTCCTGGGGACTAGCGAGACTTACGAGCAGTACTTC.

This clone has a single count. V and J are TRBV2 and TRBJ2-1; 10 nucleotides match TRBD2. The CDR3 contains 14 residues. The V gene end was trimmed by 7 bases and the J gene end by 9 bases; junction bases not matched to a gene: 9. In germline, CDR1 is SNHLY, CDR2 FYNNEI. The CDR3: CASNGLAAVAEQFF. CDR3 DNA: TGTGCCAGCAACGGACTAGCGGCGGTGGCTGAGCAGTTCTTC.

In its sample, this clone was seen a few times. V is TRBV28 and J is TRBJ1-6; 7 bases line up with TRBD1. Per the germline V gene, CDR1 is MDHEN and CDR2 is SYDVKM. V trimming: 4 bases; J trimming: 9 bases; junction bases outside the gene matches: 12. The CDR3 spans 16 residues. CDR3 sequence reads: CASSSGRGTALSPLHF. As DNA, the CDR3 is TGTGCCAGCAGTTCAGGGCGGGGGACAGCACTTTCACCCCTCCACTTT.

CDR3 sequence: CASSLSAGSSQETQYF. The DNA of the CDR3 is TGTGCCAGCAGCTTATCAGCGGGAAGCTCCCAAGAGACCCAGTACTTC. The gene calls are TRBV5-5 and TRBJ2-5; 7 nucleotides align to TRBD2. V lost 2 bases to trimming and J lost 1 base; unmatched junction nucleotides: 8. From germline, CDR1 is SGHKS and CDR2 YYEKEE (reference sequence). CDR3 length equals 16 residues.

In DNA, the CDR3 is TGTGCCAGCAGCGTAACGAGCGGGGCCAACGTCCTGACTTTC. It specifies CASSVTSGANVLTF. The chain couples TRBV9 to TRBJ2-6; the D is unclear. Germline V gene data show CDR1 as SGDLS and CDR2 as YYNGEE. Trimming removed 1 base from V and 4 bases from J, with 6 bases in between. CDR3 size: 14 residues.

V gene TRBV7-2 combines with J gene TRBJ2-7; 7 bases align to TRBD1. Germline values: CDR1 SGHTA, CDR2 FQGNSA. This CDR3 spans 11 amino acids. The junction had 2 bases not matched to a gene; V was cut back by 3 bases and J by 9 bases. CDR3 DNA: TGTGCCAGCAGCTTCGGGACAGTGCAGTACTTC. Translation: CASSFGTVQYF.

The rearrangement links TRBV30 to TRBJ2-3, with D perhaps assigned TRBD1 or TRBD2 (5 bases each). The CDR3 totals 14 residues. Trimming took 0 bases from V and 8 from J, leaving 15 bases between them. CDR1 GTSNPN and CDR2 SVGIG come from the germline V gene (reference sequence). CDR3 in amino acids: CAWSVGAREGTQYF. The CDR3 DNA reads as TGTGCCTGGAGTGTTGGGGCCCGCGAGGGTACGCAGTATTTT. The full variable domain, in which reference TRBV30 and TRBJ2-3 provide the parts outside the CDR3, is SQTIHQWPATLVQPVGSPLSLECTVEGTSNPNLYWYRQAAGRGLQLLFYSVGIGQISSEVPQNLSASRPQDRQFILSSKKLLLSDSGFYLCAWSVGAREGTQYFGPGTRLTVL.

The chain couples TRBV6-1 to TRBJ1-5, with a possible D match to TRBD1 (5 bases). Germline V lookup: CDR1 MNHNS, CDR2 SASEGT. The V and J ends lost 0 bases and 7 bases respectively, with 16 bases between them. This CDR3 is 16 amino acids long. The CDR3 region has the DNA TGTGCCAGCAGTGAAGCGTCAGGGAAAGGAGGCCAGCCCCAGCATTTT. Translation: CASSEASGKGGQPQHF.

This sequence joins TRBV7-6 and TRBJ2-6, with 10 bases matching TRBD1. The CDR3 totals 18 residues. V shed 1 base, J shed 1 base, and the junction held 4 bases outside the gene matches. Germline V CDR1 and CDR2: SGHVS, FNYEAQ. The CDR3 DNA is TGTGCCAGCAGCTTAGAGACAGGGGGCGCATCTGGGGCCAACGTCCTGACTTTC. Translated: CASSLETGGASGANVLTF.

The DNA of the CDR3 is TGTGCCAGCAGCTCTACCGGGTACACTGAAGCTTTCTTT. Encoded protein: CASSSTGYTEAFF. The rearrangement uses TRBV5-6 and TRBJ1-1; no definite D call. The CDR3 extends over 13 amino acids. The germline V gene encodes CDR1 SGHDT and CDR2 YYEEEE. Deletions cut 3 bases from V and 3 bases from J, with 9 bases between.

This clone came up a few times. CDR3 region: CASSLQGGDTEAFF. CDR3 coding DNA: TGTGCCAGCAGCTTACAGGGCGGGGACACTGAAGCTTTCTTT. This sequence joins TRBV7-2 and TRBJ1-1; TRBD1 is a possible D gene (5 bases). CDR3 length equals 14 residues. The germline gives CDR1 SGHTA, CDR2 FQGNSA. V was pared by 2 bases and J by 3 bases, with 10 bases between.

The chain combines TRBV7-9 with TRBJ2-7; D tentatively fits TRBD1 or TRBD2 (5 bases each). This CDR3 is built from 15 residues. Per germline, CDR1 SEHNR and CDR2 FQNEAQ (reference sequence). Trimming took 5 bases from V and 3 from J, leaving 17 bases between them. The CDR3 loop reads CASSAWDVGIYEQYF. The CDR3 bases are TGTGCCAGCAGCGCCTGGGACGTTGGGATCTACGAGCAGTACTTC.

This sequence joins TRBV7-9 and TRBJ1-2, with 7 positions matching TRBD1. This CDR3 is built from 13 residues. The junction had 2 bases not matched to a gene; V was cut back by 3 bases and J by 4 bases. Germline V gene sequence: CDR1 SEHNR, CDR2 FQNEAQ (reference sequence). CDR3 sequence (DNA): TGTGCCAGCAGCTTGGGACAGAGCTATGGCTACACCTTC. Its protein product is CASSLGQSYGYTF.